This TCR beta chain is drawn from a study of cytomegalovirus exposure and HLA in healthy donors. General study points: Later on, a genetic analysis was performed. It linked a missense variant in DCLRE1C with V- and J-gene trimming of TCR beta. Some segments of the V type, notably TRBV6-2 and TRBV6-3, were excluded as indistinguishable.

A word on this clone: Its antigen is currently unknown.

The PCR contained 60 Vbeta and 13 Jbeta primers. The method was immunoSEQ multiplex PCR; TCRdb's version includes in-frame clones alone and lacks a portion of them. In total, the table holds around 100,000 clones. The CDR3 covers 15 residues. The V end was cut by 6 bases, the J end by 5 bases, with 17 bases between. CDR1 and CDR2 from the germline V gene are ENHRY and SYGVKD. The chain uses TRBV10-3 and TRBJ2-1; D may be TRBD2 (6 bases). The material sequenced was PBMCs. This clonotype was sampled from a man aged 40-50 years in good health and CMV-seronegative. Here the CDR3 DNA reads TGTGCCATCAGCCCCGCGGGACCTATTCACAATGAGCAGTTCTTC. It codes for CAISPAGPIHNEQFF.